This T cell receptor (beta chain) came from a study of neoadjuvant anti-PD-1 for oral cavity cancer. Some clones are missing from TCRdb's copy, which holds only in-frame ones; the method was immunoSEQ multiplex PCR. The table has fewer than 40,000 clones, 87% seen once. This clone is classed as medium-sized. The CDR3 length is 14 residues. V lost 3 bases and J lost 3; bases outside the gene matches: 5. CDR1 and CDR2 from the germline V gene are MNHEY and SVGAGI. The sequencing here drew on PBMCs, taken before nivolumab (anti-PD-1) treatment. The chain links TRBV6-5 to TRBJ2-7, with TRBD1 matching over 7 bases. The TCR was taken from a person between 35 and 79 years old with oral cavity squamous cell carcinoma. Here the CDR3 DNA reads TGTGCCAGCAGTTATGGGCAGGGGGACTACGAGCAGTACTTC. Translated: CASSYGQGDYEQYF.